This passage covers 28 T cell receptor beta chains from one sample sequenced in a study of blood T cell repertoires in COVID-19. Assay used: immunoSEQ multiplex PCR; TCRdb lists only in-frame clones, some missing. The profile shows approximately 110,000 clones, 65% to 90% of them singletons. Sequencing was done on a sample of peripheral blood. Receptor source: a man in his fifties or sixties with acute or convalescent COVID-19.

This clone was seen only once. The chain joins TRBV5-4 to TRBJ2-3; TRBD2 matches 11 bases. CDR3 length equals 16 residues. Germline V gives CDR1 SGHNT, CDR2 YYREEE (reference sequence). The ends lost 4 bases at V and 6 bases at J; junction bases unmatched: 10. CDR3: CASSAGTSGTWDTQYF. The CDR3 DNA is TGTGCCAGCAGCGCCGGGACTAGCGGAACGTGGGATACGCAGTATTTT.

The chain recombines TRBV30 with TRBJ1-5, with D perhaps matching TRBD1 (5 bases). The CDR3 loop spans 14 amino acids. Germline V CDR1 and CDR2: GTSNPN, SVGIG (reference sequence). Trimming shortened V by 0 bases and J by 6 bases, and 12 bases separated the two germline ends. CDR3 coding DNA: TGTGCCTGGAGTGTAGGGCAGGGTCGTCAGCCCCAGCATTTT. Translation gives CAWSVGQGRQPQHF.

The chain links TRBV6-5 to TRBJ2-2; TRBD1 might be the D (6 bases). V lost 7 bases and J lost 3, with 9 bases in between. The V gene's germline CDR1 is MNHEY and CDR2 SVGAGI. The CDR3 loop spans 13 amino acids. The CDR3 bases are TGTGCCAGCAAATACAGGGACACCGGGGAGCTGTTTTTT. Protein: CASKYRDTGELFF.

The V gene is TRBV5-6, the J gene TRBJ1-5; D is undetermined. V dropped 2 bases and J dropped 3 bases, with 12 bases sitting between them. The CDR3 contains 15 residues. The germline V gene encodes CDR1 SGHDT and CDR2 YYEEEE. CDR3 DNA sequence: TGTGCCAGCAGCTTCGCCGGGAGCAACAATCAGCCCCAGCATTTT. It yields the protein CASSFAGSNNQPQHF.

As DNA, the CDR3 is TGTGCCATCAGTGGAGGGCCGGGACTACCCCCGGGGGAGCTGTTTTTT. This gives the protein CAISGGPGLPPGELFF. V is TRBV10-3 and J is TRBJ2-2; TRBD2 aligns across 7 bases. The CDR3 is made up of 16 amino acids. Germline CDR1 reads ENHRY; CDR2 reads SYGVKD. V was clipped by 4 bases and J by 8 bases; unmatched bases: 13.

This chain joins TRBV18 and TRBJ1-1; perhaps TRBD1 as D (5 bases). Germline-derived CDR1 and CDR2 are KGHSH and LQKENI. The CDR3 is made up of 16 amino acids. Trimming removed 0 bases at V and 4 bases at J, with 15 bases between. The CDR3 sequence: CASSPPGGSTGTEAFF. DNA of the CDR3: TGTGCCAGCTCACCACCGGGGGGATCCACGGGCACTGAAGCTTTCTTT.

This rearrangement joins TRBV5-1 to TRBJ1-1, with a possible D match to TRBD1 (6 bases). This CDR3 is built from 15 residues. The V gene lost 3 bases and the J gene lost 1 base, with 13 bases spanning the gap. Per germline, CDR1 SGHRS and CDR2 YFSETQ. Here the CDR3 DNA reads TGCGCCAGCAGCTCAAGGGGGAATTCGAACACTGAAGCTTTCTTT. This sequence encodes CASSSRGNSNTEAFF.

The sample holds a few counts of this clone. The CDR3 protein is CASSDGQRETQYF. CDR3 DNA: TGTGCCAGCAGTGACGGACAGCGGGAGACCCAGTACTTC. V and J are TRBV2 and TRBJ2-5, with D perhaps TRBD1 (6 bases). The CDR3 spans 13 residues. The germline V gene encodes CDR1 SNHLY and CDR2 FYNNEI. The V and J ends lost 3 bases and 5 bases respectively, with 10 bases between them.

Only a few counts were recorded for this clone. Other DNA sequences in the same sample also yield this CDR3. The genes are TRBV14 and TRBJ2-7; maybe TRBD2 (5 bases). Germline CDR1 reads SGHDN; CDR2 reads FVKESK. V lost 1 base to trimming and J lost 6 bases, with 10 bases between them. This CDR3 has 13 amino acids. The CDR3 spells CASSQVVGSEQYF. DNA of the CDR3: TGTGCCAGCAGCCAAGTTGTGGGGAGCGAGCAGTACTTC. The full variable domain, its missing parts supplied by reference TRBV14 and TRBJ2-7, is EAGVTQFPSHSVIEKGQTVTLRCDPISGHDNLYWYRRVMGKEIKFLLHFVKESKQDESGMPNNRFLAERTGGTYSTLKVQPAELEDSGVYFCASSQVVGSEQYFGPGTRLTVT.

The gene calls are TRBV6-8 and TRBJ1-4, with TRBD1 as a possible D gene (6 bases). This CDR3 has 13 amino acids. In germline, CDR1 is MNHGY, CDR2 SAAAGT. The germline V and J ends were trimmed by 9 bases and 0 bases, with 8 bases remaining between them. The CDR3 loop is CARDSATNEKLFF. The CDR3 DNA follows: TGTGCCAGGGACAGCGCAACTAATGAAAAACTGTTTTTT.

CDR3 in amino acids: CSVEDGANTGELFF. CDR3 DNA: TGCAGCGTTGAAGACGGGGCGAACACCGGGGAGCTGTTTTTT. V is TRBV29-1 and J is TRBJ2-2; possible D gene TRBD2, 5 bases. The CDR3 is 14 amino acids. CDR1 and CDR2 from the germline V gene are SQVTM and ANQGSEA. V dropped 0 bases and J dropped 0 bases, with 5 bases sitting between them.

This chain joins TRBV18 and TRBJ2-1; 8 bases agree with TRBD2. Germline V CDR1 and CDR2: KGHSH, LQKENI. V lost 6 bases, J lost 6 bases, and 10 bases stayed unmatched. This CDR3 region has 15 residues. As DNA, the CDR3 is TGTGCCAGCTCGGATTCAGCGGGAGTTTTCAATGAGCAGTTCTTC. Translated: CASSDSAGVFNEQFF.

V is TRBV12-5 and J is TRBJ2-7, with D possibly being TRBD1 (6 bases). The V and J ends lost 0 bases and 0 bases respectively, with 12 bases between them. This CDR3 contains 16 residues. The V gene's germline CDR1 is LGHNT and CDR2 FRNRAP. The CDR3 DNA follows: TGTGCTAGTGGTTTGGTAAGGACAGAAGGCTCCTACGAGCAGTACTTC. This translates into CASGLVRTEGSYEQYF.

The chain uses TRBV6-5 and TRBJ1-2, with 9 bases aligning to TRBD1. After removal of 0 bases from V and 1 base from J, the junction contained 3 bases not matched to a gene. The CDR3 length is 16 residues. The V gene's germline CDR1 is MNHEY and CDR2 SVGAGI. Written as DNA, the CDR3 is TGTGCCAGCAGTTACTCCGGGACAGGGAATAACTATGGCTACACCTTC. It specifies CASSYSGTGNNYGYTF.

The chain carries TRBV5-6 and TRBJ2-2, with a possible D match to TRBD2 (6 bases). Germline V gene sequence: CDR1 SGHDT, CDR2 YYEEEE. The length of the CDR3 is 15 residues. V was cut by 3 bases and J by 3 bases, with 12 bases left in between. The CDR3 sequence: CASSWEVEDTGELFF. In DNA form, the CDR3 reads TGTGCCAGCAGCTGGGAGGTAGAGGACACCGGGGAGCTGTTTTTT.

The chain recombines TRBV2 with TRBJ2-4, with 12 bases that match TRBD1. CDR1 and CDR2 from the germline V gene are SNHLY and FYNNEI. The V gene end was trimmed by 4 bases and the J gene end by 3 bases; junction bases not matched to a gene: 19. The CDR3 covers 21 residues. CDR3 residues: CASSGPGTGGGTTSLKNIQYF. For the CDR3, the DNA is TGTGCCAGCAGTGGGCCGGGGACAGGGGGCGGAACTACTAGCCTCAAAAACATTCAGTACTTC.

V usage is TRBV28 and J usage is TRBJ2-1; 12 nucleotides match TRBD2. After removal of 6 bases from V and 10 bases from J, the junction contained 7 bases not matched to a gene. From germline, CDR1 is MDHEN and CDR2 SYDVKM. This CDR3 spans 14 amino acids. The CDR3 sequence: CASRTSGSSEEQFF. The CDR3 DNA is TGTGCCAGCAGGACTAGCGGGAGTTCTGAGGAGCAGTTCTTC.

This chain connects TRBV28 to TRBJ2-7, with TRBD2 matching 9 bases. This CDR3 spans 13 amino acids. Germline V gene lookup returns CDR1 MDHEN and CDR2 SYDVKM. The CDR3 loop reads CPPPGTSHYEQYF. CDR3 nucleotides: TGTCCCCCACCCGGGACTAGCCACTACGAGCAGTACTTC.

The gene calls are TRBV11-3 and TRBJ2-2, with a possible D match to TRBD1 (6 bases). This CDR3 comprises 15 residues. Trimming shortened V by 5 bases and J by 1 base, and 11 bases separated the two germline ends. Germline CDR1 and CDR2: SGHNT and YENEEA. The CDR3 region is CASSRTDQNTGELFF. CDR3 DNA sequence: TGTGCCAGCAGCCGGACAGACCAGAACACCGGGGAGCTGTTTTTT.

The chain recombines TRBV19 with TRBJ1-4; TRBD1 might be the D (5 bases). Germline V gives CDR1 LNHDA, CDR2 SQIVND (reference sequence). This CDR3 spans 15 amino acids. The V and J ends lost 4 bases and 5 bases respectively, with 14 bases between them. The CDR3 is CASSTHKGQNEKLFF. In DNA form, the CDR3 reads TGTGCCAGTAGTACCCACAAGGGGCAGAATGAAAAACTGTTTTTT.

This rearrangement joins TRBV7-8 to TRBJ2-3, with D unresolved. The CDR3 sequence is 15 residues long. Trimming took off 3 bases at V and 1 base at J, with 11 bases between the two ends. The germline V gene has CDR1 SGHVS and CDR2 FQNEAQ. The CDR3 region is CASSLAETRTDTQYF. CDR3 in DNA: TGTGCCAGCAGCTTGGCGGAGACCCGCACAGATACGCAGTATTTT.

This rearrangement joins TRBV19 to TRBJ1-1; D perhaps matches TRBD1 (6 bases). V gave up 6 bases and J gave up 4 bases, with 15 bases separating them. Germline CDR1 and CDR2: LNHDA and SQIVND (reference sequence). The CDR3 runs 14 residues. The CDR3 coding sequence is TGTGCCAGTAGCTTCGACAGGTCGATCACTGAAGCTTTCTTT. Its protein is CASSFDRSITEAFF.

As regards this clone: The sample contains more than one DNA sequence encoding this CDR3. The chain combines TRBV6-5 with TRBJ1-4; 9 nucleotides agree with TRBD1. V was clipped by 5 bases and J by 5 bases; unmatched bases: 3. This CDR3 is 14 amino acids long. The germline V gene has CDR1 MNHEY and CDR2 SVGAGI. The CDR3 sequence: CASSSGQGNEKLFF. In nucleotides, the CDR3 is TGTGCCAGCAGTAGCGGACAGGGGAATGAAAAACTGTTTTTT.

The chain joins TRBV10-2 to TRBJ1-5, with 7 nucleotides matching TRBD1. Germline V gene sequence: CDR1 WSHSY, CDR2 SAAADI. The V gene end was trimmed by 4 bases and the J gene end by 2 bases; junction bases not matched to a gene: 8. The length of the CDR3 is 16 residues. CDR3 residues: CASSARQGIGNQPQHF. The CDR3 DNA follows: TGCGCCAGCAGTGCAAGACAGGGTATAGGCAATCAGCCCCAGCATTTT.

V is TRBV19 and J is TRBJ2-2, with D unresolved. Germline CDR1 is LNHDA and CDR2 is SQIVND (reference sequence). V lost 7 bases and J lost 4, with 4 bases in between. The CDR3 extends over 11 amino acids. The DNA of the CDR3 is TGTGCCAGTATTCGCACCGGGGAGCTGTTTTTT. It encodes CASIRTGELFF.

This chain joins TRBV11-3 and TRBJ2-7; TRBD2 aligns across 7 bases. There are 15 residues in the CDR3. Germline loops: CDR1 SGHNT, CDR2 YENEEA. V trimming: 0 bases; J trimming: 2 bases; junction bases outside the gene matches: 4. CDR3 loop: CASSLEGGAAYEQYF. The CDR3, as DNA: TGTGCCAGCAGCTTAGAGGGAGGGGCCGCCTACGAGCAGTACTTC.

The chain combines TRBV9 with TRBJ1-1; possibly TRBD1 for D (5 bases). Trimming pared 0 bases from V and 1 base from J, leaving 16 bases between. Germline V lookup: CDR1 SGDLS, CDR2 YYNGEE. The CDR3 sequence is 17 residues long. The CDR3 spells CASSVAQVDLSNTEAFF. The CDR3 DNA reads as TGTGCCAGCAGCGTAGCACAGGTAGATCTTTCGAACACTGAAGCTTTCTTT.

The chain couples TRBV24-1 to TRBJ1-1, with a weak D call TRBD1 (5 bases). In germline, CDR1 is KGHDR, CDR2 SFDVKD. The CDR3 runs 13 residues. The germline V and J ends were trimmed by 7 bases and 7 bases, with 15 bases remaining between them. The CDR3 nucleotides are TGTGCCACCAGAGCTGACAGTCTCAGTGAAGCTTTCTTT. It is translated as CATRADSLSEAFF.